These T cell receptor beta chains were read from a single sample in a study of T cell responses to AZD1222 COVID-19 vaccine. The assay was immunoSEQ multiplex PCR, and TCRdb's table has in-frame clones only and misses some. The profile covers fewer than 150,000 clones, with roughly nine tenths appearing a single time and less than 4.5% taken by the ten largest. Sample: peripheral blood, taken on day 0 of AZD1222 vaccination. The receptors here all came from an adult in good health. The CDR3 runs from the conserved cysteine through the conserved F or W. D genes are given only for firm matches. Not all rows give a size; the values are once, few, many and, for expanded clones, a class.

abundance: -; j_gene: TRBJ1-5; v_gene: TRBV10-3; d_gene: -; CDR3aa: CAISEGGAHQPQHF; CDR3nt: TGTGCCATCAGTGAAGGTGGGGCCCATCAGCCCCAGCATTTT
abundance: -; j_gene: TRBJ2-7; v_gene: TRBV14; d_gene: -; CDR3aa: CASSQVHEQYF; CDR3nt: TGTGCCAGCAGCCAAGTCCACGAGCAGTACTTC
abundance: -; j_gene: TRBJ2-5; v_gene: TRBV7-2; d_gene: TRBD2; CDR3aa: CASSLARGLAGGWETQYF; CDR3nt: TGTGCCAGCAGCTTAGCGCGTGGACTAGCGGGAGGGTGGGAGACCCAGTACTTC
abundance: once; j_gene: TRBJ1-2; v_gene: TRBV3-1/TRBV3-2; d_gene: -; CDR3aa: CASSHGTANYGYTF; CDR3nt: TGTGCCAGCAGCCACGGGACGGCTAACTATGGCTACACCTTC
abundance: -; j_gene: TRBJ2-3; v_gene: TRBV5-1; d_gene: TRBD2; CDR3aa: CASRRGGWTDTQYF; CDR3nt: TGCGCCAGCAGGCGGGGAGGGTGGACAGATACGCAGTATTTT
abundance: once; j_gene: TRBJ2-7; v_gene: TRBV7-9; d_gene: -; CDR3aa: CASSLGQVPSYEQYF; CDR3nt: TGTGCCAGCAGCTTAGGGCAGGTCCCTTCCTACGAGCAGTACTTC
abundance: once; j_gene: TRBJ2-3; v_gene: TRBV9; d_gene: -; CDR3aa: CASSVEGGRTDTQYF; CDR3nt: TGTGCCAGCAGCGTAGAGGGGGGCCGCACAGATACGCAGTATTTT
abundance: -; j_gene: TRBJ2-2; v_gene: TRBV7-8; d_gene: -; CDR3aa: CASSLVATNTGELFF; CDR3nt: TGTGCCAGCAGCTTAGTGGCCACTAACACCGGGGAGCTGTTTTTT
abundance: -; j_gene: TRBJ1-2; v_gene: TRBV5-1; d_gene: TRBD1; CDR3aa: CASSLEGQGVDGYTF; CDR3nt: TGCGCCAGCAGCTTGGAGGGACAGGGGGTAGATGGCTACACCTTC
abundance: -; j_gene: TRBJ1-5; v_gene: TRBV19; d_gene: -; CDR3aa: CASSIGVHRVPGNQPQHF; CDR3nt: TGTGCCAGTAGTATTGGGGTCCACAGGGTACCGGGCAATCAGCCCCAGCATTTT
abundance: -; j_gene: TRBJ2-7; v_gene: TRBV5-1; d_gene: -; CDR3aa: CASSPSRFYEQYF; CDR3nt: TGCGCCAGCAGCCCCTCCAGGTTCTACGAGCAGTACTTC
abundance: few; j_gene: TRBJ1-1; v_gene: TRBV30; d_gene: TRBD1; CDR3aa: CAWRRQGAVGEAFF; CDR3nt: TGTGCCTGGAGGAGACAGGGGGCGGTGGGTGAAGCTTTCTTT